The next 19 T cell receptor beta chains were all read from a single sample in a study of blood T cell repertoires in COVID-19. TCRdb keeps only in-frame clones here, not all; method: immunoSEQ multiplex PCR. The sample records 100,000 or so clones, roughly four fifths being singletons. The sequenced sample was peripheral blood. The origin of the receptors is a man in his forties or fifties with active or convalescent COVID-19.

The gene calls are TRBV29-1 and TRBJ1-2; a possible D gene is TRBD1 (5 bases). Germline V gene lookup returns CDR1 SQVTM and CDR2 ANQGSEA. With 7 bases removed from V and 4 bases from J, the gap between germline ends came to 19 bases. The CDR3 length is 14 residues. The DNA of the CDR3 is TGCAGCGCCGAGGGGCGGGGTGGCGTCTATGGCTACACCTTC. Residues: CSAEGRGGVYGYTF.

The chain recombines TRBV6-4 with TRBJ2-2, with 11 positions matching TRBD2. Trimming at V came to 0 bases and at J to 4 bases, leaving 1 base not matched to a gene. This CDR3 comprises 16 residues. CDR1 is MRHNA and CDR2 is SNTAGT in the germline V gene. In DNA form, the CDR3 reads TGTGCCAGCAGTGACTCTAGCGGGGGGGCCACCGGGGAGCTGTTTTTT. This codes for CASSDSSGGATGELFF.

V usage is TRBV5-1 and J usage is TRBJ2-7, with 7 bases identical to TRBD1. Germline CDR1 and CDR2: SGHRS and YFSETQ. CDR3 length: 14 amino acids. Unmatched junction bases numbered 3, after V lost 1 base and J lost 2 bases. CDR3 DNA sequence: TGCGCCAGCAGCTTGCCGGGACAGACCTACGAGCAGTACTTC. It codes for CASSLPGQTYEQYF.

This sequence joins TRBV29-1 and TRBJ2-2, with D unclear. CDR3 length equals 14 residues. The V gene lost 2 bases and the J gene lost 0 bases, with 7 bases spanning the gap. Germline CDR1 and CDR2: SQVTM and ANQGSEA. CDR3 DNA sequence: TGCAGCGTTGAATCACATTCGAACACCGGGGAGCTGTTTTTT. Its protein is CSVESHSNTGELFF.

The chain carries TRBV6-5 and TRBJ1-6; 7 positions match TRBD1. With 2 bases clipped from V and 7 bases from J, the junction kept 8 bases outside the gene matches. This CDR3 has 16 residues. Germline CDR1 MNHEY, CDR2 SVGAGI. CDR3 nucleotide sequence: TGTGCCAGCAGTTACAGGGGGCCTTCAGGGAATTCACCCCTCCACTTT. It codes for CASSYRGPSGNSPLHF.

The genes are TRBV18 and TRBJ2-1; D might be TRBD2 (6 bases). Trimming stripped 3 bases from V and 4 bases from J, with 10 bases between. CDR3 length: 14 amino acids. The germline CDR1 and CDR2 sequences are KGHSH and LQKENI. CDR3 protein: CASSPPGGYNEQFF. The CDR3 DNA sequence: TGTGCCAGCTCACCGCCAGGAGGGTACAATGAGCAGTTCTTC.

Only one count was recorded for this clone. The chain employs TRBV6-5 and TRBJ2-7, with 10 bases aligning to TRBD1. The length of the CDR3 is 15 residues. Germline V gene data show CDR1 as MNHEY and CDR2 as SVGAGI. The CDR3 region is CANDSPGQGRVWRGV. The DNA for the CDR3 is TGTGCCAATGATTCGCCGGGACAGGGGCGAGTTTGGCGGGGGGTC.

This sequence joins TRBV9 and TRBJ2-7; the D is unclear. This CDR3 is 14 amino acids long. Trimming took off 0 bases at V and 0 bases at J, with 7 bases between the two ends. Germline values: CDR1 SGDLS, CDR2 YYNGEE. For the CDR3, the DNA is TGTGCCAGCAGCGTAGTCCGGGTCTCCTACGAGCAGTACTTC. Its translation is CASSVVRVSYEQYF.

The rearrangement joins TRBV19 to TRBJ1-2, with 8 bases identical to TRBD1. In germline, CDR1 is LNHDA, CDR2 SQIVND (reference sequence). The ends lost 0 bases at V and 4 bases at J; junction bases unmatched: 4. There are 15 residues in the CDR3. Here the CDR3 reads CASSIEHRGSYGYTF. DNA of the CDR3: TGTGCCAGTAGTATAGAGCACAGGGGGAGCTATGGCTACACCTTC. Supplemented by reference TRBV19 and TRBJ1-2, the full variable domain reads DGGITQSPKYLFRKEGQNVTLSCEQNLNHDAMYWYRQDPGQGLRLIYYSQIVNDFQKGDIAEGYSVSREKKESFPLTVTSAQKNPTAFYLCASSIEHRGSYGYTFGSGTRLTVV.

The V call is TRBV7-2, the J call TRBJ2-7, with a possible D match to TRBD2 (5 bases). The CDR3 has 14 amino acids. Deletions cut 0 bases from V and 2 bases from J, with 8 bases between. Germline-derived CDR1 and CDR2 are SGHTA and FQGNSA. The CDR3 DNA follows: TGTGCCAGCAGCTTAGCGCCCGGGACCTACGAGCAGTACTTC. Translated: CASSLAPGTYEQYF.

This clone was seen repeatedly, ten times or more. This rearrangement joins TRBV18 to TRBJ2-1; TRBD2 is a possible D gene (5 bases). In germline, CDR1 is KGHSH, CDR2 LQKENI. Trimming pared 3 bases from V and 0 bases from J, leaving 9 bases between. CDR3 size: 15 residues. This CDR3 is CASSPAGYSYNEQFF. The DNA of the CDR3 is TGTGCCAGCTCACCTGCGGGCTACTCCTACAATGAGCAGTTCTTC.

The chain employs TRBV5-1 and TRBJ2-5; D is perhaps TRBD2 (7 bases). This CDR3 has 13 amino acids. The germline V gene encodes CDR1 SGHRS and CDR2 YFSETQ. V lost 4 bases, J lost 4 bases, and 11 bases lay in between. The CDR3 DNA sequence: TGCGCCAGCAGCGGGGGAGGGGGAGAGACCCAGTACTTC. It encodes CASSGGGGETQYF. The whole variable domain, remainder taken from reference TRBV5-1 and TRBJ2-5, is KAGVTQTPRYLIKTRGQQVTLSCSPISGHRSVSWYQQTPGQGLQFLFEYFSETQRNKGNFPGRFSGRQFSNSRSEMNVSTLELGDSALYLCASSGGGGETQYFGPGTRLLVL.

The chain recombines TRBV7-9 with TRBJ1-2, with no clear D. Trimming stripped 5 bases from V and 2 bases from J, with 9 bases between. CDR1 is SEHNR and CDR2 is FQNEAQ in the germline V gene (reference sequence). The CDR3 has 13 residues. Here the CDR3 DNA reads TGTGCCAGCAGCCTGGCGGAGAACTATGGCTACACCTTC. Protein sequence: CASSLAENYGYTF.

The rearrangement links TRBV30 to TRBJ2-2; D not resolved. Germline V gene lookup returns CDR1 GTSNPN and CDR2 SVGIG (reference sequence). The ends were cut back, 4 bases at V and 4 bases at J, with 7 bases in the middle. The CDR3 spans 12 residues. The CDR3 loop reads CAWKHSTGELFF. DNA for the CDR3: TGTGCCTGGAAACATTCCACCGGGGAGCTGTTTTTT.

This chain uses TRBV7-2 with TRBJ2-7; D is uncertain. With 1 base removed from V and 0 bases from J, the gap between germline ends came to 7 bases. CDR3 length: 14 residues. Germline V gives CDR1 SGHTA, CDR2 FQGNSA. The CDR3 spells CASSLGASSYEQYF. Here the CDR3 DNA reads TGTGCCAGCAGCTTAGGGGCCAGCTCCTACGAGCAGTACTTC.

The chain employs TRBV7-4 and TRBJ1-5; D is undetermined. Per germline, CDR1 SGHVT and CDR2 SQSDAQ. The CDR3 runs 15 residues. The V end lost 3 bases, the J end lost 5 bases, and 14 bases lay between the germline ends. The CDR3 protein is CASSFSMQRDQPQHF. The CDR3, as DNA: TGTGCCAGCAGCTTTTCTATGCAGCGAGATCAGCCCCAGCATTTT.

J is TRBJ1-5 and V is TRBV5-6; 11 nucleotides match TRBD1. The CDR3 extends over 18 amino acids. The germline V gene has CDR1 SGHDT and CDR2 YYEEEE. Losses at the gene ends were 0 bases for V and 1 base for J; bases not matched to a gene: 6. CDR3 sequence: CASSLGTGGLGSNQPQHF. The CDR3, as DNA: TGTGCCAGCAGCTTGGGGACAGGGGGCCTTGGGAGCAATCAGCCCCAGCATTTT.

The count of this clone is one. V and J are TRBV28 and TRBJ1-5, with TRBD1 identical over 9 bases. This CDR3 region has 15 residues. Per the germline V gene, CDR1 is MDHEN and CDR2 is SYDVKM. V trimming: 5 bases; J trimming: 4 bases; junction bases outside the gene matches: 6. CDR3 sequence reads: CASSTQGQGNQPQHF. The CDR3 DNA follows: TGTGCCAGCAGTACCCAGGGACAGGGAAATCAGCCCCAGCATTTT.

The chain uses TRBV10-3 and TRBJ2-4, with 8 bases aligning to TRBD1. Trimming cost V 3 bases and J 0 bases; bases outside gene matches: 1. Germline V gene lookup returns CDR1 ENHRY and CDR2 SYGVKD. The CDR3 contains 15 residues. The CDR3 spells CAISDRGLAKNIQYF. CDR3 bases: TGTGCCATCAGTGACAGGGGGCTAGCCAAAAACATTCAGTACTTC.